The 5 T cell receptor beta chains in this list originate from one sample, sequenced in a study of blood T cells in healthy people across ages. Then a second PCR, running roughly 7 to 11 cycles, was carried out with a sample-barcoded 5' primer and a J-beta primer mix. TCRdb reprocessed the 5' RACE reads with MiXCR, giving one entry per CDR3 protein. The table includes some 1.4 million distinct CDR3 sequences, roughly 40% detected once. Sequenced material: blood. The receptor set was obtained from a woman aged 18-29 years in good health.

This clonotype has only a few counts. The chain combines TRBV4-2 with TRBJ2-1; the match to TRBD2 covers 8 bases. The CDR3 spans 18 residues. Trimming removed 4 bases from V and 9 bases from J; junction bases left unmatched: 20. Germline CDR1 LGHNA, CDR2 YNFKEQ. CDR3 in amino acids: CASSPREGREIAETEQFF. The CDR3 DNA sequence: TGTGCCAGCAGCCCTCGGGAGGGGCGGGAGATTGCTGAAACTGAGCAGTTCTTC.

The sample holds a few counts of this clonotype. The chain combines TRBV29-1 with TRBJ2-3; D is ambiguous. Germline-derived CDR1 and CDR2 are SQVTM and ANQGSEA. Trimming removed 5 bases from V and 1 base from J, with 4 bases in between. The CDR3 totals 11 residues. The CDR3, as DNA: TGCAGCGTTCGGGGCACAGATACGCAGTATTTT. This codes for CSVRGTDTQYF.

This clonotype came up a few times. The J gene is TRBJ2-3, the V gene TRBV29-1; unclear D gene. Germline V gives CDR1 SQVTM, CDR2 ANQGSEA. This CDR3 contains 15 residues. Between the trimmed V and J ends, which lost 5 bases and 5 bases, there was a span of 20 bases. As DNA, the CDR3 is TGCAGCGTTCGTCCGATCGATACCCCCGGAGATACGCAGTATTTT. Its protein is CSVRPIDTPGDTQYF.

The chain employs TRBV27 and TRBJ1-1, with D perhaps matching TRBD1 (5 bases). This CDR3 has 15 amino acids. Trimming removed 4 bases from V and 1 base from J, with 13 bases in between. Germline values: CDR1 MNHEY, CDR2 SMNVEV (reference sequence). The CDR3 sequence is CASSWSAGPNTEAFF. CDR3 DNA sequence: TGTGCCAGCAGTTGGTCGGCAGGGCCGAACACTGAAGCTTTCTTT.

This chain's CDR3 is CSAPRGGSSYNEQFF. Here the CDR3 DNA reads TGCAGTGCTCCCCGGGGCGGAAGCTCCTACAATGAGCAGTTCTTC. The chain is built from TRBV20-1 and TRBJ2-1, with D perhaps being TRBD1 or TRBD2 (5 bases each). This CDR3 contains 15 residues. V was clipped by 5 bases and J by 0 bases, with 14 bases between them. Germline values: CDR1 DFQATT, CDR2 SNEGSKA (reference sequence).